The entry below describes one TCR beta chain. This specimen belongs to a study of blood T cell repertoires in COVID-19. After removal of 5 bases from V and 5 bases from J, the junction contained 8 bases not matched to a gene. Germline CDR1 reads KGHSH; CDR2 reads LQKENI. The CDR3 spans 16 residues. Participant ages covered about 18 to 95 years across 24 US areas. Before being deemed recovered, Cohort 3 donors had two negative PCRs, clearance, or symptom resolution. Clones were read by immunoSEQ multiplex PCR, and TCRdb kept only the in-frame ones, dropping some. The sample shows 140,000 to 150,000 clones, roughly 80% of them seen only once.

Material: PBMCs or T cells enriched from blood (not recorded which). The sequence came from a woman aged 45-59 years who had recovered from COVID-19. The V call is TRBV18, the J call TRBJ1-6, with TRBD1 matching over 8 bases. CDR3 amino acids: CASSWDRIFNNSPLHF. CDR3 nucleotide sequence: TGTGCCAGCTCATGGGACAGGATTTTCAATAATTCACCCCTCCACTTT.